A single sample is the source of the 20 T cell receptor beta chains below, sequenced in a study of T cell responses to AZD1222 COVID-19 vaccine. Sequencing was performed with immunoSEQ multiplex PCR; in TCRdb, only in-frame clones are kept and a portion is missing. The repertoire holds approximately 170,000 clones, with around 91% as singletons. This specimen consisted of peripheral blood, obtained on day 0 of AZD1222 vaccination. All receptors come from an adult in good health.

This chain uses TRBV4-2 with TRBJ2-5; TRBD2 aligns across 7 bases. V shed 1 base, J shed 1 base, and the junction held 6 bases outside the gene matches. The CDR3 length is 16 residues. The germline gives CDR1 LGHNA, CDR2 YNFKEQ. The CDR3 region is CASSQGLGGGQETQYF. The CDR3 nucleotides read TGTGCCAGCAGCCAAGGGTTGGGGGGGGGCCAAGAGACCCAGTACTTC.

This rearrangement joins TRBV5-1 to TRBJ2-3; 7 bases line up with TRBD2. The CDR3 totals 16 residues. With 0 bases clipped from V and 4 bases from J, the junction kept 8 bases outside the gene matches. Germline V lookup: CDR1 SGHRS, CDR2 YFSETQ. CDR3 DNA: TGCGCCAGCAGCTTGGCCGGGCAGGGAGGGGCAGATACGCAGTATTTT. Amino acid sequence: CASSLAGQGGADTQYF.

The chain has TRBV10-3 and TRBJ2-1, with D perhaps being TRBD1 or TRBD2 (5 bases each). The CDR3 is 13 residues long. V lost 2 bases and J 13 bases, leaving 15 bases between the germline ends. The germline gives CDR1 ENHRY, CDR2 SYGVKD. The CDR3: CAISELLGAGQFF. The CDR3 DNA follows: TGTGCCATCAGTGAGCTTCTCGGGGCAGGCCAGTTCTTC.

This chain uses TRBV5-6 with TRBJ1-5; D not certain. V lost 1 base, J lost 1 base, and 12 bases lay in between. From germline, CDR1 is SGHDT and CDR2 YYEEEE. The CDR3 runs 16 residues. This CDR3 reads CASSLSSGLSNQPQHF. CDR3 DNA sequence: TGTGCCAGCAGCTTGAGTTCGGGGTTGAGCAATCAGCCCCAGCATTTT.

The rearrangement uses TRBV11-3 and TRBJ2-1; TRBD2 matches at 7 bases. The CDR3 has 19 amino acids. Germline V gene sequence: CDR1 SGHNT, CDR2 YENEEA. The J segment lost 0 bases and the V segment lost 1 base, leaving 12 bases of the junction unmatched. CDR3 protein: CASSLVGRGGGSSYNEQFF. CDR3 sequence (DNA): TGTGCCAGCAGCTTAGTGGGGCGGGGCGGGGGAAGCTCCTACAATGAGCAGTTCTTC.

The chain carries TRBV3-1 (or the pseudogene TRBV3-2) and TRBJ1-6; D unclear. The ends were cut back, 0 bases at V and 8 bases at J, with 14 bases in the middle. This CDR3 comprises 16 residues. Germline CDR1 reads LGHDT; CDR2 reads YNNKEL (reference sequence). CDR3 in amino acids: CASSQELVRADSPLHF. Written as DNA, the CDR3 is TGTGCCAGCAGCCAAGAGCTGGTCAGAGCTGATTCACCCCTCCACTTT.

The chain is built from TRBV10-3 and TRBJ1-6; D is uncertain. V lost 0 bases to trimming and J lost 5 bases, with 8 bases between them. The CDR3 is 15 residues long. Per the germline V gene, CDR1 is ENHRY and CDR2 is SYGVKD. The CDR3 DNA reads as TGTGCCATCAGTGAGTCGTCGGCAGATAATTCACCCCTCCACTTT. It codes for CAISESSADNSPLHF.

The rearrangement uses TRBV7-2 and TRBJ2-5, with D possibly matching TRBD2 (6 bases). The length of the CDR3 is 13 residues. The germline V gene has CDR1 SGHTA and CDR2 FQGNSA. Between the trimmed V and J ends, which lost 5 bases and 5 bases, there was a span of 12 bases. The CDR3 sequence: CASSPPGVETQYF. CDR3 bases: TGTGCCAGCAGCCCCCCGGGGGTGGAGACCCAGTACTTC.

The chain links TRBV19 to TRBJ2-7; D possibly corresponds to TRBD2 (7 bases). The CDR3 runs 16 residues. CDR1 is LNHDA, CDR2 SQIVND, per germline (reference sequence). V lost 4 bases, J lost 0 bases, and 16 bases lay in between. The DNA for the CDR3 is TGTGCCAGTAGTAATGGGGGGGCGCTTAGCTCCTACGAGCAGTACTTC. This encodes CASSNGGALSSYEQYF.

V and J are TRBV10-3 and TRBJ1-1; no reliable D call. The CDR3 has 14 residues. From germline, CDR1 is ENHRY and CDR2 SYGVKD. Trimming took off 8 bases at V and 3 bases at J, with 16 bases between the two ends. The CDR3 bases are TGTGCCATCGGCCCGGGTGGGAGGGACACTGAAGCTTTCTTT. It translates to CAIGPGGRDTEAFF.

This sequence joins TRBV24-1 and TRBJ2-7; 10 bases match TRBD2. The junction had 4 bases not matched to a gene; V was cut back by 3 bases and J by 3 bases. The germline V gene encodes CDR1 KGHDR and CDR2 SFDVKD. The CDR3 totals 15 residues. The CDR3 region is CATSDGGLADYEQYF. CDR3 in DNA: TGTGCCACCAGTGATGGCGGACTAGCGGACTACGAGCAGTACTTC.

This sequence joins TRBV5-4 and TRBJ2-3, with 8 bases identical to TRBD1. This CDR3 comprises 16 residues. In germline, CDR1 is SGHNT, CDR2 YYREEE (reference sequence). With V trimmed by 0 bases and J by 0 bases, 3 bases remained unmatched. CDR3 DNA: TGTGCCAGCAGCTTGGTTCAGGGGGCTAGCACAGATACGCAGTATTTT. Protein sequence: CASSLVQGASTDTQYF.

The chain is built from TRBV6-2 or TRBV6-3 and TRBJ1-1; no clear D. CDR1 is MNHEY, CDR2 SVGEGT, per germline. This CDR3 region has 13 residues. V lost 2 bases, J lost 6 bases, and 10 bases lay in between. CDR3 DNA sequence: TGTGCCAGCAGTTACGATGGGCGGGCTGAAGCTTTCTTT. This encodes CASSYDGRAEAFF.

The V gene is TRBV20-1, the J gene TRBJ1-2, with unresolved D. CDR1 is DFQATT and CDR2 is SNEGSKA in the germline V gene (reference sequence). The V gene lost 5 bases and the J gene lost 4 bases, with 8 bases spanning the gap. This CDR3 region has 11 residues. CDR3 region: CSAEIGYGYTF. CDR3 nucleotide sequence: TGCAGTGCTGAGATTGGCTATGGCTACACCTTC.

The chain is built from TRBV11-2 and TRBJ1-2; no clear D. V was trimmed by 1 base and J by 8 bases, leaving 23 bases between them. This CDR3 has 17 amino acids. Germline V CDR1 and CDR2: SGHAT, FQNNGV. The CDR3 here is CASSLVAIRFGGGGYTF. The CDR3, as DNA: TGTGCCAGCAGCTTAGTAGCCATCCGTTTTGGCGGCGGCGGCTACACCTTC.

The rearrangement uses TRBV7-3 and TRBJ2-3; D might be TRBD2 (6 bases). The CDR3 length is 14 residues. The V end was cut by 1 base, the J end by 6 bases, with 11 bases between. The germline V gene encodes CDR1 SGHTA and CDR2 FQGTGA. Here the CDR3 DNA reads TGTGCCAGCAGCTTAAGGGGGGTCGGTGATACGCAGTATTTT. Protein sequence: CASSLRGVGDTQYF.

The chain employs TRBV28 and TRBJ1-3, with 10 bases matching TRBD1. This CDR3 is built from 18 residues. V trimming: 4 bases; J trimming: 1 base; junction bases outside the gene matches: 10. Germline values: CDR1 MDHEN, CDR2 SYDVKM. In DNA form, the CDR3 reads TGTGCCAGCAGTTCTACGGGGACAGGGGTTTGGTCTGGAAACACCATATATTTT. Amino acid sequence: CASSSTGTGVWSGNTIYF.

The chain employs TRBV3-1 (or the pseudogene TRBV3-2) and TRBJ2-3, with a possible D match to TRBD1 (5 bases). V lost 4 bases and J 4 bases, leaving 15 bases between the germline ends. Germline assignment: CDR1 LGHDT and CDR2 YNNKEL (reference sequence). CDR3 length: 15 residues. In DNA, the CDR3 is TGTGCCAGCAGCCGAGCAGGGCAACTATCAGATACGCAGTATTTT. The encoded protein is CASSRAGQLSDTQYF.

Written as DNA, the CDR3 is TGTGCCAGCAGCTTAGGGGAGGACAATCAGCCCCAGCATTTT. It specifies CASSLGEDNQPQHF. This chain joins TRBV7-6 and TRBJ1-5; D remains unclear. Trimming cost V 1 base and J 3 bases, with 7 bases left between them. CDR1 is SGHVS, CDR2 FNYEAQ, per germline. This CDR3 contains 14 residues.

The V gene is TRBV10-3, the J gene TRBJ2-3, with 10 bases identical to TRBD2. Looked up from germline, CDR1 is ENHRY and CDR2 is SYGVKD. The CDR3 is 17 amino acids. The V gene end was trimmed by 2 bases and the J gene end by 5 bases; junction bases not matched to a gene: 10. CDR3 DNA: TGTGCCATCAGTGAGGCTAGCGGGGGTCTTCTGGGAGATACGCAGTATTTT. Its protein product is CAISEASGGLLGDTQYF.